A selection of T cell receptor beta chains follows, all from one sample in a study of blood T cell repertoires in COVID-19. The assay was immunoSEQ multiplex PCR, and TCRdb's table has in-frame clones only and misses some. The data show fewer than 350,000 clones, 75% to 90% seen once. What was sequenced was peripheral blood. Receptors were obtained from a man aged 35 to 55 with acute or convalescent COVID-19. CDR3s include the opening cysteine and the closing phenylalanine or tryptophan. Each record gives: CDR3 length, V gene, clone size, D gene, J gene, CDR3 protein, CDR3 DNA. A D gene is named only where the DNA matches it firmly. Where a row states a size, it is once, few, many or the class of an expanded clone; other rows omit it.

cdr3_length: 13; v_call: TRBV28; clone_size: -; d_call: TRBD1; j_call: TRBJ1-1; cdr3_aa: CASSYGTGRVAFF; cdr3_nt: TGTGCCAGCAGTTATGGGACAGGGAGAGTCGCTTTCTTT
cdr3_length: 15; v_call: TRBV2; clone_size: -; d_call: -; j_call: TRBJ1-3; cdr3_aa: CASSVGRLSGNTIYF; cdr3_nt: TGTGCCAGCAGTGTAGGCAGACTCTCTGGAAACACCATATATTTT
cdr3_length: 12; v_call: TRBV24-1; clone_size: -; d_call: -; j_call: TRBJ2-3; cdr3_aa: CATSVSSDTQYF; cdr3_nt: TGTGCCACCAGTGTGTCTTCTGATACGCAGTATTTT
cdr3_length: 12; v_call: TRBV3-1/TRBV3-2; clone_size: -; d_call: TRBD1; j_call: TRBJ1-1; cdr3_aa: CASSHPTGGAFF; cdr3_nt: TGTGCCAGCAGCCACCCGACAGGGGGAGCTTTCTTT
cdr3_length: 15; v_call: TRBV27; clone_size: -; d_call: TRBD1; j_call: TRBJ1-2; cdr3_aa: CASSPRGQGDYGYTF; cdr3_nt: TGTGCCAGCAGTCCAAGGGGACAGGGAGACTATGGCTACACCTTC
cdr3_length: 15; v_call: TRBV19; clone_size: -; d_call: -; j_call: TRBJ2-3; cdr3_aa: CASKPGGGEADTQYF; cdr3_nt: TGTGCCAGTAAACCCGGCGGGGGCGAGGCAGATACGCAGTATTTT
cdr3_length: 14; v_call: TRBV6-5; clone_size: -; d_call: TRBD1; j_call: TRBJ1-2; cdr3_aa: CASSVYRTGGGYTF; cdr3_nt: TGTGCCAGCAGCGTTTACCGGACAGGGGGCGGCTACACCTTC
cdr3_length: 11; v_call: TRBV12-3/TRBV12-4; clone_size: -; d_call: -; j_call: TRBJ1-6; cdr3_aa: CASTRGSPLHF; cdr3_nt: TGTGCCAGCACCAGGGGTTCACCCCTCCACTTT
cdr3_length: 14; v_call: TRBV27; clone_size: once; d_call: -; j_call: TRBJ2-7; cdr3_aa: CASTRPGKMSEQYF; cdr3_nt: TGTGCCAGCACCCGCCCGGGTAAGATGAGCGAGCAGTACTTC
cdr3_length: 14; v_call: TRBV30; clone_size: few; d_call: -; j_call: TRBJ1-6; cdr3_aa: CAWSPGRRDSPLHF; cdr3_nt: TGTGCCTGGAGTCCAGGACGGAGGGATTCACCCCTCCACTTT
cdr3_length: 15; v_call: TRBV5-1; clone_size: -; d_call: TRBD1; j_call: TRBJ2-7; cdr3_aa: CASSEGTGGPYEQYF; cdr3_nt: TGCGCCAGCAGCGAGGGGACAGGGGGCCCCTACGAGCAGTACTTC
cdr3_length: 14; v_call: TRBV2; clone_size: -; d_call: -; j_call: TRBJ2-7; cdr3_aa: CASSKRQAFYEQYF; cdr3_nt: TGTGCCAGCAGTAAAAGACAGGCCTTTTACGAGCAGTACTTC
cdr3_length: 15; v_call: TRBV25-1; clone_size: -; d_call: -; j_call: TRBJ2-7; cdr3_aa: CASRSGGDNRYEQYF; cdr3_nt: TGTGCCAGCAGATCCGGTGGGGACAACCGCTACGAGCAGTACTTC
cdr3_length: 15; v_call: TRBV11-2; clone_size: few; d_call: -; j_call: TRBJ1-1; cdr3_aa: CASSPGGRANTEAFF; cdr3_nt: TGTGCCAGCAGCCCAGGTGGGAGGGCGAACACTGAAGCTTTCTTT
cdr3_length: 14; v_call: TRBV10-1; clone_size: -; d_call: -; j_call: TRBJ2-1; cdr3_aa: CASSETGAYNEQFF; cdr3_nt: TGCGCCAGCAGTGAAACGGGGGCCTACAATGAGCAGTTCTTC
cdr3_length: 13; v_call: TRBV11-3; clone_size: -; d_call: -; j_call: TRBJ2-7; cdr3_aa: CASSLGQGNEQYF; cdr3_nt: TGTGCCAGCAGCTTAGGGCAGGGGAACGAGCAGTACTTC
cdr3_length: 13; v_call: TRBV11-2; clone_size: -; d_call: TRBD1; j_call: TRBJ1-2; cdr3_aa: CASSSYRGSGYTF; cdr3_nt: TGTGCCAGCAGCTCCTACAGGGGATCCGGCTACACCTTC
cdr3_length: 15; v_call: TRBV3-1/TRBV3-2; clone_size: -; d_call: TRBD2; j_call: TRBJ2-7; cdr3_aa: CASSPQASGGLEQYF; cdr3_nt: TGTGCCAGCAGCCCCCAAGCTAGCGGGGGGCTCGAGCAGTACTTC
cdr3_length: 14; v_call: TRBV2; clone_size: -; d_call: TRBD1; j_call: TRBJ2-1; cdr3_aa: CASERQGASNEQFF; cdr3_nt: TGTGCCAGCGAGCGACAGGGGGCGAGCAATGAGCAGTTCTTC
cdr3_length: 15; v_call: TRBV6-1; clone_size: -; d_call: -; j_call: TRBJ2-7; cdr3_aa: CASSEMDSFSYEQYF; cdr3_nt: TGTGCCAGCAGTGAAATGGACAGTTTTTCCTACGAGCAGTACTTC
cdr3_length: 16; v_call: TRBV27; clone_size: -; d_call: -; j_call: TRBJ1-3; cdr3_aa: CASSPRTGLRRDTIYF; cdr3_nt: TGTGCCAGCAGTCCCCGTACGGGACTCCGGAGAGACACCATATATTTT